This TCR beta chain was observed in a study of T cell responses to AZD1222 COVID-19 vaccine (dated by TCRdb to the early 2020s). For the wider study: AZD1222 recipients with second doses at about 4 weeks or about 12 weeks were pooled, because spike-specific TCR depth and breadth did not differ between schedules. TCR sequencing covered some 240 trial participants: around 210 given two doses of AZD1222 and 26 given two doses of MenACWY control vaccine. Enrollment into the trials was organized by age into subgroups of 18-55, 56-69 and 70-plus years, and those subgroups contained roughly 160, 29 and 62 TCR-sequenced participants, respectively.

Study-wide findings and limitations: Most participants were white British and females outnumbered males, and the authors suggested that clonal diversity may have been underestimated. Because no day 14 peak-response samples were available, the repertoires could be characterized only after the peak T cell response. The vaccine-associated CD4 TCRs covered the entire spike protein, and the dominant responses fell in regions 160-218 and 743-854. Nearly half of unique spike-specific TCRs reportedly recognized epitopes outside regions mutated in the B.1.351 and B.1.1.7 variants. A significant rise in spike-specific TCR breadth and depth was observed after two AZD1222 doses relative to day 0 and relative to MenACWY recipients. In the small 56-69-year group, the increase in depth fell short of significance, most likely because of low power. Only 5 to 7 AZD1222 recipients were SARS-CoV-2 seropositive at baseline, limiting conclusions about previously exposed vaccinees.

The CDR3 regions of human TCRbeta chains were subjected to immunosequencing. Turning to the authors' computational methods: Repertoire TCRs were matched against a reference library of SARS-CoV-2-specific TCRs generated with the MIRA antigen-specificity platform. Breadth was defined as the fraction of unique TCRs that were SARS-CoV-2-associated, and depth was defined as the fraction of total T cells that were SARS-CoV-2-associated. Using the MIRA data, each spike-specific TCR was assigned both to the spike region to which the TCR was reactive and to a CD4 or CD8 class. Log10-transformed breadth and depth values were compared by one-way ANOVA with Sidak's multiple comparisons tests. TCRdb stores this immuneACCESS table with in-frame sequences only. Part of the clones is absent; in the studies checked, under half of the shortfall reflects unresolved V genes, and no reason is known for the rest. Clone size and V and J calls were adopted from that table, with D and trimming inferred from the DNA. The table for this sample lists about 120,000 clones; about 85% of them were counted only once. The biggest ten clones account for about 3.3% of the sample.

Of note for this clone: Its antigen specificity is not known. There are no base qualities to consult, and no much larger clone falls within one base.

Reading the label with the study, this specimen's time point is: baseline before first vaccination. Vaccinee samples came from UK trials COV001 and COV002, including a single-blind randomized controlled phase 2/3 trial of AZD1222 (ChAdOx1 nCoV-19) in healthy adults. Trial participant PBMC samples were collected at day 0 and day 28 after the second dose for TCRbeta chain sequencing. CDR3 length: 11 amino acids, cysteine to phenylalanine. Only the CDR3 portion is preserved as DNA: 33 bases, with reading frame beginning at the first base. The germline V gene (reference sequence) yields LNHNV for CDR1 and YYDKDF for CDR2. Trimming removed 4 bases from V and 2 bases from J, leaving 2 bases between the germline ends.

This TCR was sampled from an adult in good health. The chain uses TRBV15 and TRBJ1-2, with the D gene uncertain. The sample consisted of peripheral blood, taken on day 0 of AZD1222 vaccination. The CDR3 protein sequence reads: CATSNNYGYTF. The DNA is TGTGCCACCAGCAACAACTATGGCTACACCTTC.